This T cell receptor beta chain was sequenced in a study of T cell responses to AZD1222 COVID-19 vaccine. Study-level background: Combined were second doses at about 4 or about 12 weeks.

With respect to this clone: Its antigen is undetermined.

The CDR3 is made up of 16 amino acids. The germline CDR1 and CDR2 sequences are SGHTA and FQGNSA. The V gene lost 1 base and the J gene lost 7 bases, with 14 bases spanning the gap. Produced via immunoSEQ multiplex PCR; TCRdb's table is partial and in-frame only. The sample carries roughly 110,000 clones, about four fifths recorded once. Study outcomes and limitations: A reported finding is that nearly half of spike-specific TCRs target unmutated variant regions. There were repertoire samples only from the period after the peak T cell response. Spike-specific TCR breadth rose after two AZD1222 doses, and depth rose as well.

The sequence derives from an adult in good health. The sample was peripheral blood, taken on day 0 of AZD1222 vaccination. The chain links TRBV7-2 to TRBJ1-6; a possible D gene is TRBD1 (6 bases). The CDR3 coding sequence is TGTGCCAGCAGCTTAGATTGGGGGGCAATGAATTCACCCCTCCACTTT. Its protein is CASSLDWGAMNSPLHF. Combining the CDR3 with reference TRBV7-2 and TRBJ1-6 gives the whole variable domain GAGVSQSPSNKVTEKGKDVELRCDPISGHTALYWYRQSLGQGLEFLIYFQGNSAPDKSGLPSDRFSAERTGGSVSTLTIQRTQQEDSAVYLCASSLDWGAMNSPLHFGNGTRLTVT.